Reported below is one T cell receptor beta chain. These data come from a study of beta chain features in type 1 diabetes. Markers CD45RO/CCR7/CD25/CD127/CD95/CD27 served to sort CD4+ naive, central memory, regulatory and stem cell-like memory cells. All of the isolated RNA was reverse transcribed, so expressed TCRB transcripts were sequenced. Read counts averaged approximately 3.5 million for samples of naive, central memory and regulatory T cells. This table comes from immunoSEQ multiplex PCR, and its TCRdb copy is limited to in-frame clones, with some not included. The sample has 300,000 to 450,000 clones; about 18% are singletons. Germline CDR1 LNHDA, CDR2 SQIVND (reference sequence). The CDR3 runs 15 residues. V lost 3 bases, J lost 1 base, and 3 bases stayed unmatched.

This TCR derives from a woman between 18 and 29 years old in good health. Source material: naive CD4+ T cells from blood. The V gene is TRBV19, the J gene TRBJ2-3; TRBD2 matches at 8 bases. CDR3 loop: CASSMPTSGTDTQYF. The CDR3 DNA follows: TGTGCCAGTAGTATGCCGACTAGCGGCACAGATACGCAGTATTTT. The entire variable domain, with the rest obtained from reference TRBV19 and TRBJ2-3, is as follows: DGGITQSPKYLFRKEGQNVTLSCEQNLNHDAMYWYRQDPGQGLRLIYYSQIVNDFQKGDIAEGYSVSREKKESFPLTVTSAQKNPTAFYLCASSMPTSGTDTQYFGPGTRLTVL.